The rows below give T cell receptor beta chains drawn from one sample of a study of CD8+CD57+ T cells in acquired aplastic anemia. Each CDR3 protein is one row after TCRdb ran MiXCR on the reads. The table has under 150,000 distinct CDR3 sequences, about 43% seen once. Sequencing was done on a sample of sorted CD4+, CD8+, or CD8+CD57+ T cells (not recorded which) from PBMCs. The receptors were sampled from a human donor with aplastic anemia. CDR3s include the opening cysteine and the closing phenylalanine or tryptophan.

TRBJ1-3,TRBV4-3,CASSQARQAYSGNTIYF
TRBJ1-2,TRBV24-1,CATNDRAGGYTF
TRBJ2-1,TRBV11-2,CASSLELGRLYNEQFF
TRBJ1-6,TRBV10-2,CASSEQDFYNSPLHF
TRBJ2-5,TRBV5-4,CASSSPGRQSQETQYF
TRBJ1-4,TRBV7-2,CASSPTSATNEKLFF
TRBJ1-5,TRBV25-1,CASSNSNQPQHF
TRBJ2-1,TRBV10-1,CASSGGWANEQFF
TRBJ1-4,TRBV19,CASSIGANEKLFF
TRBJ1-1,TRBV7-8,CASSLLTGSTEAFF
TRBJ2-7,TRBV7-2,CASSYLGGSSEQYF
TRBJ1-2,TRBV27,CASSTLEGGYYGYTF
TRBJ2-3,TRBV5-4,CASSQAGTDTQYF
TRBJ1-1,TRBV19,CASSVGRGVGVNTEAFF
TRBJ1-1,TRBV29-1,CSVGWATNTEAFF
TRBJ1-2,TRBV2,CASSQGGSVQNYGYTF
TRBJ2-1,TRBV7-8,CASSLAGGPYNEQFF
TRBJ1-2,TRBV7-7,CASSFGFYTF
TRBJ2-1,TRBV7-6,CASTQGTGSYNEQFF
TRBJ2-7,TRBV3-1,CASSQRGSSSYEQYF
TRBJ1-5,TRBV2,CASSGQYSNQPQHF
TRBJ1-2,TRBV10-3,CAISMTGGDNYGYTF